Shown below are 3 T cell receptor beta chains from a single sample sequenced in a study of somatic mutations in cytotoxic T cells in rheumatoid arthritis. TCRdb's table, derived via immunoSEQ multiplex PCR, lists solely in-frame clones and lacks some. The repertoire includes more than 15,000 clones, more than 60% of them detected once, and roughly a fifth sits in the top ten. The sample taken for sequencing was CD8+ T cells sorted from blood. The receptors here all came from an older woman in good health.

The J gene is TRBJ1-1, the V gene TRBV6-1, with D uncertain. Trimming took off 2 bases at V and 0 bases at J, with 7 bases between the two ends. Germline CDR1 MNHNS, CDR2 SASEGT. This CDR3 is built from 14 residues. In DNA form, the CDR3 reads TGTGCCAGCAGTGAACACGGCCTGAACACTGAAGCTTTCTTT. Protein sequence: CASSEHGLNTEAFF.

This clone was counted between two and nine times. The chain uses TRBV9 and TRBJ1-4; possible D gene TRBD1, 5 bases. Germline values: CDR1 SGDLS, CDR2 YYNGEE. This CDR3 spans 15 amino acids. V was trimmed by 3 bases and J by 0 bases, leaving 9 bases between them. As DNA, the CDR3 is TGTGCCAGCAGCGGCCGGGGCGCAACTAATGAAAAACTGTTTTTT. Its translation is CASSGRGATNEKLFF.

The gene calls are TRBV15 and TRBJ2-1; unclear D gene. The CDR3 sequence is 13 residues long. V lost 0 bases, J lost 7 bases, and 7 bases lay in between. Germline CDR1 is LNHNV and CDR2 is YYDKDF (reference sequence). The CDR3 nucleotides read TGTGCCACCAGCAGAGAGCGGCATAATGAGCAGTTCTTC. Protein product: CATSRERHNEQFF.